The entry that follows covers one T cell receptor beta chain sequence. The antigen remains unidentified. The RNA, about 0.45 to 1 ug, was put through reverse transcription using random hexamers. Amplification of the TCR beta CDR3 was carried out by immunoSEQ multiplex PCR, which spanned a total of 54 Vbeta and 13 Jbeta segments. One entry per CDR3 protein results from TCRdb running MiXCR on the immunoSEQ multiplex PCR reads. The sample records about 120,000 distinct CDR3 sequences, nearly 95% being singletons. V lost 5 bases and J 3 bases, leaving 14 bases between the germline ends. The CDR3 totals 13 residues. The germline CDR1 and CDR2 sequences are GTSNPN and SVGIG (reference sequence). The source of the sample is a study of CD8 T cells in Susac syndrome. Study results and limitations: By the study's own acknowledgment, its TCR sequencing and HLA analysis included relatively few individuals.

While CD8+ and CD4+ T cells were isolated negatively, TEMRA cells were enriched by FACS. The clonotype was recovered from a human donor in good health. This chain uses TRBV30 with TRBJ2-7; possibly TRBD1 or TRBD2 for D (6 bases each). The sample consisted of CD4+ T cells from PBMCs. The DNA for the CDR3 is TGTGCCTGGGGGGGGACACCTGTCTACGAGCAGTACTTC. Its translation: CAWGGTPVYEQYF.